This T cell receptor (beta chain) was retrieved from a study of monozygotic twins with inflammatory bowel disease. Blood was drawn at around 2.5 ml per donor. Per germline, CDR1 DFQATT and CDR2 SNEGSKA (reference sequence). This CDR3 contains 14 residues. Molecular identifiers with 6-nucleotide sample barcodes were added during cDNA synthesis via template switching. Using the 5' RACE reads, TCRdb records one entry per CDR3 protein without DNA. The sample table sets out 150,000 or so distinct CDR3 sequences. Input material: blood. V is TRBV20-1 and J is TRBJ1-4. The clonotype comes from a human donor with ulcerative colitis or Crohn's disease, or a healthy co-twin of an affected twin (not recorded which). The CDR3 region is CSARIENTNEKLFF.